This T cell receptor beta chain was identified in a study of blood T cell dynamics during melanoma immunotherapy. The CDR3 is made up of 13 amino acids. Germline CDR1 and CDR2: MNHNY and SVGAGI (reference sequence). Trimming pared 0 bases from V and 3 bases from J, leaving 6 bases between. Some clones are missing from TCRdb's copy, which holds only in-frame ones; the method was immunoSEQ multiplex PCR. The sample lists roughly 25,000 clones, 87% occurring once. Time point given: pre-treatment baseline. The chain has TRBV6-6 and TRBJ2-7, with D unclear. This material consisted of blood, taken from a patient treated with checkpoint blockade. The receptor comes from a human donor with melanoma. Written as DNA, the CDR3 is TGTGCCAGCAGTTACTCGATAGGCTACGAGCAGTACTTC. It is translated as CASSYSIGYEQYF.